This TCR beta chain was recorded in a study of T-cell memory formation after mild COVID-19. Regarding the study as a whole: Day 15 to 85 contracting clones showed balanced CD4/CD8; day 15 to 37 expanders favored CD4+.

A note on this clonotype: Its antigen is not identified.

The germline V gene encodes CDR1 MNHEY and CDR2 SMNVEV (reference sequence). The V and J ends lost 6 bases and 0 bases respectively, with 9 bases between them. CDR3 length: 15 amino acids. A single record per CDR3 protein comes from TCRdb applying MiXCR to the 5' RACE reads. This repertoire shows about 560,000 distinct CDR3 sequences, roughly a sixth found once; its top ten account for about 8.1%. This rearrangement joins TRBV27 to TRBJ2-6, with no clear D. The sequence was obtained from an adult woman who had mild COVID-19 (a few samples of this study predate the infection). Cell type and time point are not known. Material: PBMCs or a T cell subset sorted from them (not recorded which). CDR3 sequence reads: CASRGINSGANVLTF. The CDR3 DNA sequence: TGTGCCAGCAGAGGGATTAACTCTGGGGCCAACGTCCTGACTTTC. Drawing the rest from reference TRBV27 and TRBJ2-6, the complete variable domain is EAQVTQNPRYLITVTGKKLTVTCSQNMNHEYMSWYRQDPGLGLRQIYYSMNVEVTDKGDVPEGYKVSRKEKRNFPLILESPSPNQTSLYFCASRGINSGANVLTFGAGSRLTVL.